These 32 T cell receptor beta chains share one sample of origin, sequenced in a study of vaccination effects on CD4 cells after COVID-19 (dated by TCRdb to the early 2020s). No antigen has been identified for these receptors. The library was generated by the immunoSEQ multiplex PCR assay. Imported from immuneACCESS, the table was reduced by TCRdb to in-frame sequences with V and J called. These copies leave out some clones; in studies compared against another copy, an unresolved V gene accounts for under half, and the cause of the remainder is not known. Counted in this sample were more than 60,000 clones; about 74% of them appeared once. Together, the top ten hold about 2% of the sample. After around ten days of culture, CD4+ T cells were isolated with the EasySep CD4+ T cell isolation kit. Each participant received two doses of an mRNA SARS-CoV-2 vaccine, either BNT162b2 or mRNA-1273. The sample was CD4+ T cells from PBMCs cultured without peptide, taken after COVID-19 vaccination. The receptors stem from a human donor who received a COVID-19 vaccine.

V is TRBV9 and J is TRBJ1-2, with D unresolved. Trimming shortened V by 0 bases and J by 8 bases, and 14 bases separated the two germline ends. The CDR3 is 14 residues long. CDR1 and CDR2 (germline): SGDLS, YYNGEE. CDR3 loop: CASSVENSLAGYTF. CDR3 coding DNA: TGTGCCAGCAGCGTAGAGAACAGCCTAGCGGGCTACACCTTC.

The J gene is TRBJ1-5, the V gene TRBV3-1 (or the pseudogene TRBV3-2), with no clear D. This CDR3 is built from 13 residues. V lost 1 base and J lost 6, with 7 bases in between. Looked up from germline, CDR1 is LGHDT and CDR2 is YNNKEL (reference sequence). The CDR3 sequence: CASSQGAAQPQHF. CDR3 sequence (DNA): TGTGCCAGCAGCCAAGGTGCAGCTCAGCCCCAGCATTTT.

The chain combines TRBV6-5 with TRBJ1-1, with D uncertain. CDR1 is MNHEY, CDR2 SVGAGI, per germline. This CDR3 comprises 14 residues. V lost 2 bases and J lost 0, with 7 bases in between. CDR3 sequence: CASSYREMNTEAFF. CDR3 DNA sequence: TGTGCCAGCAGTTACAGGGAAATGAACACTGAAGCTTTCTTT.

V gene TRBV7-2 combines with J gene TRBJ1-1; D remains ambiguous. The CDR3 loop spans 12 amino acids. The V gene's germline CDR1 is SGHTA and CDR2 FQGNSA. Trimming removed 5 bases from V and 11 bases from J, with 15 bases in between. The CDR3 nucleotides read TGTGCCAGCAGCCGTGTAGGTGTGACGGCTTTCTTT. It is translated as CASSRVGVTAFF.

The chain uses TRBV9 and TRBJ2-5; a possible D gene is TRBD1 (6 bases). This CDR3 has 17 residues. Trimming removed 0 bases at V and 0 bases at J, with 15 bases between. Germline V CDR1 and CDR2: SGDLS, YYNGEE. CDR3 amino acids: CASSVGGQSPYQETQYF. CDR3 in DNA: TGTGCCAGCAGCGTAGGGGGGCAATCCCCATACCAAGAGACCCAGTACTTC.

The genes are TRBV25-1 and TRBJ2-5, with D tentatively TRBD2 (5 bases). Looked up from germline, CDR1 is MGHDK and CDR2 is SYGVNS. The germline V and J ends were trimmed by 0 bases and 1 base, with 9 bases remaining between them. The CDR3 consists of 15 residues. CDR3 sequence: CASSEYRDSQETQYF. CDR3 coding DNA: TGTGCCAGCAGTGAATACCGGGATAGCCAAGAGACCCAGTACTTC. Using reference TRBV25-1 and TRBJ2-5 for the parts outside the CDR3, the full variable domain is EADIYQTPRYLVIGTGKKITLECSQTMGHDKMYWYQQDPGMELHLIHYSYGVNSTEKGDLSSESTVSRIRTEHFPLTLESARPSHTSQYLCASSEYRDSQETQYFGPGTRLLVL.

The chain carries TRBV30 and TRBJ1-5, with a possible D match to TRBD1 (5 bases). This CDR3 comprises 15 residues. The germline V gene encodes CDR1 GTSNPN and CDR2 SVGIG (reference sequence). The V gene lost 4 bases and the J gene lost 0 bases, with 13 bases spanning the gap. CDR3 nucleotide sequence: TGTGCCTGGAAGAAGGACACGTTTAGCAATCAGCCCCAGCATTTT. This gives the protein CAWKKDTFSNQPQHF.

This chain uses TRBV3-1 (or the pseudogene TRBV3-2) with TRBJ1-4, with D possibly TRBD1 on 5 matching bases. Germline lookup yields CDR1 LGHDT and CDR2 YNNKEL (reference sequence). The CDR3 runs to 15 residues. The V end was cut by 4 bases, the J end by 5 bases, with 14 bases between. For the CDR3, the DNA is TGTGCCAGCAGCCTCTGGGGGGAAGGGAATGAAAAACTGTTTTTT. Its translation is CASSLWGEGNEKLFF.

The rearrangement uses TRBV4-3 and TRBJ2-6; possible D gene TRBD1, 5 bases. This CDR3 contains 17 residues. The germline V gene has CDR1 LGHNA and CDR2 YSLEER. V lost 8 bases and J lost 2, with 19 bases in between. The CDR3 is CASGIDRSVTGANVLTF. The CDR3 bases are TGCGCCAGCGGCATAGACAGATCCGTGACTGGGGCCAACGTCCTGACTTTC.

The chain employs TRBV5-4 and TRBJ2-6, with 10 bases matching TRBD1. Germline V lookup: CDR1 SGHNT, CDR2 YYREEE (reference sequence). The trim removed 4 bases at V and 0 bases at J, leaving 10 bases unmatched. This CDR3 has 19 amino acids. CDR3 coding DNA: TGTGCCAGCAGCGCGTACCGGGACAGGGGATCCTCTGGGGCCAACGTCCTGACTTTC. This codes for CASSAYRDRGSSGANVLTF.

The CDR3 loop reads CASSQGTANTEAFF. In nucleotides, the CDR3 is TGCGCCAGCAGCCAAGGGACCGCTAACACTGAAGCTTTCTTT. The chain couples TRBV5-1 to TRBJ1-1, with a tentative D call TRBD1 (5 bases). CDR1 and CDR2 from the germline V gene are SGHRS and YFSETQ. The length of the CDR3 is 14 residues. V was clipped by 4 bases and J by 2 bases, with 12 bases between them.

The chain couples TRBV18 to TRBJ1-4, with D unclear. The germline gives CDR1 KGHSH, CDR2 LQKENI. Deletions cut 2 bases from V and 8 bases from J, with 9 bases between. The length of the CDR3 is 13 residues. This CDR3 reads CASSPGVVEKLFF. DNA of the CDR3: TGTGCCAGCTCACCAGGGGTGGTAGAAAAACTGTTTTTT.

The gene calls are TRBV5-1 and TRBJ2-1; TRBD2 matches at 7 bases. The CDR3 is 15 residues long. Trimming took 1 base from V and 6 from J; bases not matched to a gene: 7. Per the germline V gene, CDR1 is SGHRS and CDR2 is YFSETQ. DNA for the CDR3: TGCGCCAGCAGCTTGAGGGCTAGCGGCCTCAATGAGCAGTTCTTC. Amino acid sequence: CASSLRASGLNEQFF.

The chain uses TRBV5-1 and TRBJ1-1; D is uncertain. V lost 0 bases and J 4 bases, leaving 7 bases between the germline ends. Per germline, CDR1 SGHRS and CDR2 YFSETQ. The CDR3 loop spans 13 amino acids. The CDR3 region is CASSLGGPTEAFF. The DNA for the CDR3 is TGCGCCAGCAGCTTGGGAGGGCCCACTGAAGCTTTCTTT.

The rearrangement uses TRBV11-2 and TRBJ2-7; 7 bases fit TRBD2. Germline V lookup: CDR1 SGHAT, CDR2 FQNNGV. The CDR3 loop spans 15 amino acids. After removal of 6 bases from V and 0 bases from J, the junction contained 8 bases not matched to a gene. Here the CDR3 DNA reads TGTGCCAGCAGTCTGGGACTACTGAGCTCCTACGAGCAGTACGTC. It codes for CASSLGLLSSYEQYV.

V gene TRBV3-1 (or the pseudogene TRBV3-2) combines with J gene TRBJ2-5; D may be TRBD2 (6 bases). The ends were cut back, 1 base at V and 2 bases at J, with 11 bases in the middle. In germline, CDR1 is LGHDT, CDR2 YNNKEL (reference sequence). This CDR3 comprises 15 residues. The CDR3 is CASSQGGASQETQYF. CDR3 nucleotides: TGTGCCAGCAGCCAAGGCGGGGCCAGTCAAGAGACCCAGTACTTC.

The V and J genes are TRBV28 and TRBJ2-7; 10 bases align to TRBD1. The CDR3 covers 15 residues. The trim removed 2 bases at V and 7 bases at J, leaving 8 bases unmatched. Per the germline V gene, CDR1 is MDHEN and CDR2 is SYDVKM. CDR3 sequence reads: CASSLGDRGSGEQYV. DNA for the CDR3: TGTGCCAGCAGTTTAGGGGACAGGGGCTCTGGGGAGCAGTACGTC.

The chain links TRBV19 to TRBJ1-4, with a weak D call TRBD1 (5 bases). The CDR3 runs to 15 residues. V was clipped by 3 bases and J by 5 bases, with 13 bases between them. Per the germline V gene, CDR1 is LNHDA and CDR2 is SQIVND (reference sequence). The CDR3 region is CASSILGGINEKLFF. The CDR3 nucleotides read TGTGCCAGTAGTATCCTCGGGGGTATAAATGAAAAACTGTTTTTT.

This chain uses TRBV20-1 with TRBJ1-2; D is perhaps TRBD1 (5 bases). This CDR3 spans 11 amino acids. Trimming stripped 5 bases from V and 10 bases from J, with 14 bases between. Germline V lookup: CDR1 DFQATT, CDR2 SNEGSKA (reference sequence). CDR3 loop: CSARDLGNYTF. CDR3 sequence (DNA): TGCAGTGCTCGGGACCTAGGGAACTACACCTTC.

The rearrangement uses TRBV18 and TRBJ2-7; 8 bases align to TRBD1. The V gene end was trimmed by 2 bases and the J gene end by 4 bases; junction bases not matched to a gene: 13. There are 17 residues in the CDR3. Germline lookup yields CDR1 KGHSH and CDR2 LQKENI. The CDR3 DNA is TGTGCCAGCTCACCATTTGTACCAGGGGGCAGTCTGTACGAGCAGTACGTC. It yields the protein CASSPFVPGGSLYEQYV.

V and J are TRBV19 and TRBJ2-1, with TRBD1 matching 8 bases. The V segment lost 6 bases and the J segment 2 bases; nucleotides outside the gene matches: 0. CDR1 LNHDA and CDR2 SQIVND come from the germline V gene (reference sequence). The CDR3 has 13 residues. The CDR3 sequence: CASRDRAYNEQFF. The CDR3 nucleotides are TGTGCCAGTAGGGACAGGGCCTACAATGAGCAGTTCTTC.

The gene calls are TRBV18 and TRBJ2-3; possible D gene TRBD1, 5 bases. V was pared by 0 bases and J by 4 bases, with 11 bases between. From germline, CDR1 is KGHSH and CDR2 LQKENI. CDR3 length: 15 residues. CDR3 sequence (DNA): TGTGCCAGCTCACCACCTGCAGGGCTCCCAGATACGCAGTATTTT. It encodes CASSPPAGLPDTQYF.

The CDR3 DNA reads TGTGCCAGCAGCCGGGCCTCCCTGGTGGATACGCAGTATTTT. Its protein product is CASSRASLVDTQYF. J is TRBJ2-3 and V is TRBV28, with no clear D. Germline V gives CDR1 MDHEN, CDR2 SYDVKM. V was shortened by 6 bases and J by 6 bases, with 16 bases between the two germline ends. The CDR3 runs to 14 residues.

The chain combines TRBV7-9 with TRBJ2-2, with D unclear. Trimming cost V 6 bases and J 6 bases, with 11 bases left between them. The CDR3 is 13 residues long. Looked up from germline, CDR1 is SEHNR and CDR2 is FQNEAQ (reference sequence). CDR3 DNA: TGTGCCAGCAGTTCCACGCGTCCCGGGGAGCTGTTTTTT. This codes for CASSSTRPGELFF.

In nucleotides, the CDR3 is TGTGCCAGCAGTTCCACTAGCGGGGGGGCCCGTACGAACACCGGGGAGCTGTTTTTT. Translated, it gives CASSSTSGGARTNTGELFF. The chain carries TRBV6-2 or TRBV6-3 and TRBJ2-2, with 13 bases fitting TRBD2. The CDR3 consists of 19 residues. Germline CDR1 MNHEY, CDR2 SVGEGT. V lost 4 bases and J lost 0; bases outside the gene matches: 8.

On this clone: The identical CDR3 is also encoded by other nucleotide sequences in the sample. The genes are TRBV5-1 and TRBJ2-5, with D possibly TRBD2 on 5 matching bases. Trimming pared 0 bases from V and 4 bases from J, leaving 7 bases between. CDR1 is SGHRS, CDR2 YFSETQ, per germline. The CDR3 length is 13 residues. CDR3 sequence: CASSLGGGETQYF. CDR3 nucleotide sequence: TGCGCCAGCAGCTTGGGCGGAGGAGAGACCCAGTACTTC.

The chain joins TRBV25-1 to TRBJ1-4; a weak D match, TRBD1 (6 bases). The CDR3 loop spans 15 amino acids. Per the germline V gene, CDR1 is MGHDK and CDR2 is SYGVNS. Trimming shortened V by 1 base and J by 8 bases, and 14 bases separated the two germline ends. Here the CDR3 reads CASSESGASEEKLFF. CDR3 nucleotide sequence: TGTGCCAGCAGTGAATCGGGGGCTTCAGAGGAAAAACTGTTTTTT.

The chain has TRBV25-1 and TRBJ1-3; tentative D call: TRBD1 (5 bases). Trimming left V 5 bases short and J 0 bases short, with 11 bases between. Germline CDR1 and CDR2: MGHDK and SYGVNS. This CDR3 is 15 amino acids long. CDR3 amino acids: CASSLTGNSGNTIYF. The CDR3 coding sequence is TGTGCCAGCAGTCTAACAGGCAACTCTGGAAACACCATATATTTT.

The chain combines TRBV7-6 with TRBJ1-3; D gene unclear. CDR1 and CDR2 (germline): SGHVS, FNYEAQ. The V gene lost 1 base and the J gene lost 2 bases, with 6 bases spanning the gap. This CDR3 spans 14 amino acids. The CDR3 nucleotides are TGTGCCAGCAGCTTAGGGCAGGCTGGAAACACCATATATTTT. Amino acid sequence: CASSLGQAGNTIYF.

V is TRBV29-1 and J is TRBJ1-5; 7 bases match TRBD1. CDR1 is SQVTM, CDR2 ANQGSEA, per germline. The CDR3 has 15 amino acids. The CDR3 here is CIRGGGGSSNQPQHF. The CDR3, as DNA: TGCATTAGGGGGGGAGGGGGCAGCAGCAATCAGCCCCAGCATTTT.

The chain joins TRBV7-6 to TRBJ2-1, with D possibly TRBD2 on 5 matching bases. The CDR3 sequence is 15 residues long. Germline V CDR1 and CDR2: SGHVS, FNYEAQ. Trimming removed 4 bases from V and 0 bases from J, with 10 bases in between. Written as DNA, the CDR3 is TGTGCCAGCAGCTCAGCGGTGAGCTCCTACAATGAGCAGTTCTTC. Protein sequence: CASSSAVSSYNEQFF.

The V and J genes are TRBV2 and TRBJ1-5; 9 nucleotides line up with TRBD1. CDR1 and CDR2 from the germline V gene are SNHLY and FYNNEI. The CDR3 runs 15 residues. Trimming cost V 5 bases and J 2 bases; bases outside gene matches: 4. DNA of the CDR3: TGTGCCAGCAGTACACAGGGGGCTGGCAATCAGCCCCAGCATTTT. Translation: CASSTQGAGNQPQHF. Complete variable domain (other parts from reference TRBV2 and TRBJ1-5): EPEVTQTPSHQVTQMGQEVILRCVPISNHLYFYWYRQILGQKVEFLVSFYNNEISEKSEIFDDQFSVERPDGSNFTLKIRSTKLEDSAMYFCASSTQGAGNQPQHFGDGTRLSIL.